Below, 2 T cell receptor beta chains from the same sample are listed, as sequenced in a study of CD8 T cells in ankylosing spondylitis (dated by TCRdb to about 2017). Findings and caveats that apply to the study as a whole: Blood from ankylosing spondylitis patients appeared to be characterized by a TCR beta motif made up of under 10 highly homologous amino acid variants.

No antigen has been identified for these receptors. The library relied on 5' RACE. The run used an Illumina HiSeq 2500. Clones were called with MiXCR by TCRdb after fastp trimmed the public reads at Q25, and only in-frame beta chains were retained. Each entry merges the rows of one CDR3 protein and shows their most common DNA and genes. The sample table contains 450,000 to 550,000 distinct CDR3 sequences; only one count was recorded for roughly 5.2% of them. The ten largest make up around 3.5% of the sample. The sequenced sample was blood, either unsorted or a sorted T cell fraction (not recorded which). The receptor source for this set is a male donor with ankylosing spondylitis.

J is TRBJ2-7 and V is TRBV6-2 or TRBV6-3; D is possibly TRBD1 (5 bases). The CDR3 is 11 amino acids. CDR1 is MNHEY, CDR2 SVGEGT, per germline. V lost 6 bases to trimming and J lost 5 bases, with 8 bases between them. DNA for the CDR3: TGTGCCAGCAGACACAGGAACGAGCAGTACTTC. Protein: CASRHRNEQYF.

This clonotype occurred many times. This chain joins TRBV6-5 and TRBJ2-1; 8 bases are a match to TRBD2. Germline CDR1 MNHEY, CDR2 SVGAGI. The V segment lost 0 bases and the J segment 7 bases; nucleotides outside the gene matches: 8. The CDR3 is made up of 16 amino acids. CDR3: CASSYSFGGAWNEQFF. As DNA, the CDR3 is TGTGCCAGCAGTTACTCCTTCGGGGGGGCCTGGAATGAGCAGTTCTTC.